This T cell receptor (beta chain) was captured by sequencing in a study of blood T cell repertoires in COVID-19. Study-wide context: Sources were T cells, B-cell-depleted T cells, or PBMCs; the material itself was cDNA or gDNA.

Original processing methods: Cell counts per sample came from amplifying reference gene primers. Data came from immunoSEQ multiplex PCR; TCRdb stores just in-frame clones and leaves some out. From that table come the V and J calls and clone size; the DNA was used to work out D and trimming. The table shows more than 80,000 clones, with about two thirds occurring only once. Trimming took 5 bases from V and 0 from J; bases not matched to a gene: 6. Germline CDR1 SEHNR, CDR2 FQNEAQ (reference sequence). The CDR3 contains 15 residues. The source of this sequence is a human donor with acute or convalescent COVID-19. The donor label of this sample is uncertain. V gene TRBV7-9 combines with J gene TRBJ1-2, with TRBD1 identical over 7 bases. The sequenced sample was peripheral blood. CDR3 in amino acids: CASSAWDSTNYGYTF. CDR3 DNA: TGTGCCAGCAGCGCTTGGGACAGTACTAACTATGGCTACACCTTC.